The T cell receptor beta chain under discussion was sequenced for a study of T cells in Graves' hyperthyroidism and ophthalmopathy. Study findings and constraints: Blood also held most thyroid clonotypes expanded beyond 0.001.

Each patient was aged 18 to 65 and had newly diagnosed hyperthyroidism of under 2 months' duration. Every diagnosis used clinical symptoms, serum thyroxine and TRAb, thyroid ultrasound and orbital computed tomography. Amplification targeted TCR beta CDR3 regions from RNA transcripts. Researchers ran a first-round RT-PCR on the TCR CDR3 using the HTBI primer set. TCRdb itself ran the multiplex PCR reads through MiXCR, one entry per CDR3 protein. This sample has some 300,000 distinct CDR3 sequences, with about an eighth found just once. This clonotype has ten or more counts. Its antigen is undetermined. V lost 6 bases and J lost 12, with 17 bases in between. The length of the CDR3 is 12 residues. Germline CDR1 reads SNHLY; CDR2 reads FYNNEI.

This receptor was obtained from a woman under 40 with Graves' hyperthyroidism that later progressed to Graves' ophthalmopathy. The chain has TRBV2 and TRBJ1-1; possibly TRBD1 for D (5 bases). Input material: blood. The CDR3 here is CASSGTGDSTFF. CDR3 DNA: TGTGCCAGCAGCGGCACGGGGGATTCGACTTTCTTT.